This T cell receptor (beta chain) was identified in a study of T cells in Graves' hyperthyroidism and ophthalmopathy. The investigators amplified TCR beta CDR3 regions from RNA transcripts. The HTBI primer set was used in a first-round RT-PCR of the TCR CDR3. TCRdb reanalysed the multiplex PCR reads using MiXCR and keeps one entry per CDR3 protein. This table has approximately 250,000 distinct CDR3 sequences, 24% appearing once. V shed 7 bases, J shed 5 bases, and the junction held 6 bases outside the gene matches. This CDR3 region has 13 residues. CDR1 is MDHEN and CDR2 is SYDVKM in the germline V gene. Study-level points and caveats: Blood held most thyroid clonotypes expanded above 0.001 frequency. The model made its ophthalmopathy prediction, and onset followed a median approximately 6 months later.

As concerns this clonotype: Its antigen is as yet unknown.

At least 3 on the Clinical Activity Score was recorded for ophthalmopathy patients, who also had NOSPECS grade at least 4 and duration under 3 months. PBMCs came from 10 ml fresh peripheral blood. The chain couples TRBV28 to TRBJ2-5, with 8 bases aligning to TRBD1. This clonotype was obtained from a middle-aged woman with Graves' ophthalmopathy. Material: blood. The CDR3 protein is CASTDDRGETQYF. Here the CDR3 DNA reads TGTGCCAGCACCGACGACAGGGGTGAGACCCAGTACTTC.